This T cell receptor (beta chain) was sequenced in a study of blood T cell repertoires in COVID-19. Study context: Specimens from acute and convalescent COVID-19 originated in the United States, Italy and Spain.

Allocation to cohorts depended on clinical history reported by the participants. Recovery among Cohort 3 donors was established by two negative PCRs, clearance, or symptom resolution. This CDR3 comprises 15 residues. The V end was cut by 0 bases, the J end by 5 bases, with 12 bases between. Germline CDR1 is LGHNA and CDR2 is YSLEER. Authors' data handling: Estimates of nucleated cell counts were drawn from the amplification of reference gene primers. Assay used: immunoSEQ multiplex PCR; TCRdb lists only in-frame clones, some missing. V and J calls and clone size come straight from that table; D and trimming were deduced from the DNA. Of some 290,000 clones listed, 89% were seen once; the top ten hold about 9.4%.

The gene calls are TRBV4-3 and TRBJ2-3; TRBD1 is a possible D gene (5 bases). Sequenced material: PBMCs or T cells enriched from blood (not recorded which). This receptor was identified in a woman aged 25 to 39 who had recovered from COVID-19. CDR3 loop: CASSQDQGGQDTQYF. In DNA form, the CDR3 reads TGCGCCAGCAGCCAAGATCAGGGTGGGCAAGATACGCAGTATTTT.